The clone carrying this T cell receptor beta chain was detected only a few times. The data stem from a study of blood T cell repertoires in COVID-19. Across the study: Collection of acute and convalescent COVID-19 samples took place in the United States, Italy and Spain.

Enrolled through a virtual design, the participants were between about 18 and 100 years of age and came from about two dozen US areas. The CDR3 is made up of 13 amino acids. Trimming shortened V by 1 base and J by 6 bases, and 10 bases separated the two germline ends. Per the germline V gene, CDR1 is SGHRS and CDR2 is YFSETQ. Produced via immunoSEQ multiplex PCR; TCRdb's table is partial and in-frame only. The top ten hold under 0.7% of the sample, which has roughly 450,000 clones, roughly 91% seen once. The gene calls are TRBV5-1 and TRBJ1-2; D unclear. The receptor was derived from a man between 18 and 29 years old who had recovered from COVID-19. Sequences were obtained from PBMCs or T cells enriched from blood (not recorded which). The CDR3 protein is CASSLSGEDGYTF. Written as DNA, the CDR3 is TGCGCCAGCAGCTTGTCCGGGGAGGATGGCTACACCTTC. The entire variable domain, with the rest obtained from reference TRBV5-1 and TRBJ1-2, is as follows: KAGVTQTPRYLIKTRGQQVTLSCSPISGHRSVSWYQQTPGQGLQFLFEYFSETQRNKGNFPGRFSGRQFSNSRSEMNVSTLELGDSALYLCASSLSGEDGYTFGSGTRLTVV.